What follows describes a single T cell receptor beta chain. Antigen: not known. The source of the sample is a study of shared clonotypes between healthy human individuals. The overall study: Three plates were used per donor for CD4 naive, three for CD4 memory, two for CD8 naive and one for CD8 memory.

The V gene's germline CDR1 is LNHDA and CDR2 SQIVND (reference sequence). The CDR3 is 13 amino acids. V lost 3 bases and J lost 10, with 15 bases in between. Assay used: immunoSEQ multiplex PCR; TCRdb lists only in-frame clones, some missing. The table includes roughly 2 million clones, 85% to 95% detected once. Study conclusions and caveats: Large sequencing depth failed to make sorted-subset sequencing complete, rarefaction showed.

The V call is TRBV19, the J call TRBJ1-1; D uncertain. The sample was naive CD4+ T cells sorted from blood. Subset given: CD45RA+ positively selected. This TCR came from a man between 18 and 35 years old in good health. The CDR3 DNA sequence: TGTGCCAGTAGTATTGGGCCCCTAGGGCGAGCTTTCTTT. Residues: CASSIGPLGRAFF.